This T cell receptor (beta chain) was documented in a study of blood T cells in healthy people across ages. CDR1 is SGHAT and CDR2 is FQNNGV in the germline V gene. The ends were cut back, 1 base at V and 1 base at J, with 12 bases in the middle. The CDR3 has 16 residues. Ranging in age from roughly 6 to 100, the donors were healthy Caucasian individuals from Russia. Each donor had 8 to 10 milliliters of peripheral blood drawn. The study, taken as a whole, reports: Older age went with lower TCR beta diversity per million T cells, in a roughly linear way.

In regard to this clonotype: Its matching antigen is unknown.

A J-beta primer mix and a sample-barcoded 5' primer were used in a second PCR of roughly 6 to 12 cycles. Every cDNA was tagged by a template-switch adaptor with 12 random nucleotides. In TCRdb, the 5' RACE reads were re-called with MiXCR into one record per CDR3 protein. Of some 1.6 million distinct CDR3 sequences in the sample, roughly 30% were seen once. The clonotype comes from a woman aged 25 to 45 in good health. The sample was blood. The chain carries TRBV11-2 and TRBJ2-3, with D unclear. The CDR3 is CASSLVARYGTDTQYF. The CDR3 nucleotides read TGTGCCAGCAGCTTAGTGGCCAGATACGGCACAGATACGCAGTATTTT.